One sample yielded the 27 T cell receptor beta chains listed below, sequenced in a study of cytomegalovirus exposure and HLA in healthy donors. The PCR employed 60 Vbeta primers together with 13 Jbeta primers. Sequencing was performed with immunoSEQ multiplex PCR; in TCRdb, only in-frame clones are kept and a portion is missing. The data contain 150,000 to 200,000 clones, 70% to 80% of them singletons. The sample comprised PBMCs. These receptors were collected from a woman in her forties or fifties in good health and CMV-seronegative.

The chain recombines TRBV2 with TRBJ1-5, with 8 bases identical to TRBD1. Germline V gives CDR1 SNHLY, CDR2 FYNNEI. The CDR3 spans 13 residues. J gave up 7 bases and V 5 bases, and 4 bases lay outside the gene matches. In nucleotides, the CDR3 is TGTGCCAGCAGTCAGGGGGCGAAGCAGCCCCAGCATTTT. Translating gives CASSQGAKQPQHF.

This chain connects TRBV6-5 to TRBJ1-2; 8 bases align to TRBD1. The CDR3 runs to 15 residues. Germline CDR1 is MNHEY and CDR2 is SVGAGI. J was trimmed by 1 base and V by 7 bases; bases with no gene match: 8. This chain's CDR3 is CASTFRDRHNYGYTF. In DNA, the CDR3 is TGTGCCAGCACCTTCCGGGACAGGCATAACTATGGCTACACCTTC.

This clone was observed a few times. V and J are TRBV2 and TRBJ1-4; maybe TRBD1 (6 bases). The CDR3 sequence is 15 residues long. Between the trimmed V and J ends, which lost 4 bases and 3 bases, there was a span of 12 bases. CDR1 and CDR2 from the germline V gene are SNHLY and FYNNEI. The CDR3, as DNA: TGTGCCAGCAGTGTTACTGGGGGCCCTAATGAAAAACTGTTTTTT. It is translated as CASSVTGGPNEKLFF. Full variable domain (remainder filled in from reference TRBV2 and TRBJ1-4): EPEVTQTPSHQVTQMGQEVILRCVPISNHLYFYWYRQILGQKVEFLVSFYNNEISEKSEIFDDQFSVERPDGSNFTLKIRSTKLEDSAMYFCASSVTGGPNEKLFFGSGTQLSVL.

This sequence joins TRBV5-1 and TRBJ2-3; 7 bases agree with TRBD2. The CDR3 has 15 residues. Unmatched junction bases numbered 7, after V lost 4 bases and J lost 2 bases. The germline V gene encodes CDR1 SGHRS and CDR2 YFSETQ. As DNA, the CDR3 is TGCGCCAGCAGCCTTCTAGCGGTTCCCACAGATACGCAGTATTTT. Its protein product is CASSLLAVPTDTQYF.

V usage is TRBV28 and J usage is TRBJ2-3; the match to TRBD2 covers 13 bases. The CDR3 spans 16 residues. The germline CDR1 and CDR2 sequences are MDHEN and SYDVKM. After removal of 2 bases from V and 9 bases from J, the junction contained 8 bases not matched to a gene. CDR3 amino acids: CASSLGLAGVERTQYF. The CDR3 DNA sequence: TGTGCCAGCAGTTTAGGACTAGCGGGAGTCGAACGAACGCAGTATTTT.

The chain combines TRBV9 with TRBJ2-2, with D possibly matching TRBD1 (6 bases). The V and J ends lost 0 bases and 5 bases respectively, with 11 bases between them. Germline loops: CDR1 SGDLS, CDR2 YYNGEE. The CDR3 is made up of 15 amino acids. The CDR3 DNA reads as TGTGCCAGCAGCGTAGGGGGCAGGGGAACCGGGGAGCTGTTTTTT. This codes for CASSVGGRGTGELFF.

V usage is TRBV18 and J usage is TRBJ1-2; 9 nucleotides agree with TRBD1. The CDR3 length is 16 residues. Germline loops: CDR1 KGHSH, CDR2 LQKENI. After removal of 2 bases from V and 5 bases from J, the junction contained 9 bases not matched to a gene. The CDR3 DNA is TGTGCCAGCTCACCAAGTCTGGACAGGGGATCATATGGCTACACCTTC. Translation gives CASSPSLDRGSYGYTF. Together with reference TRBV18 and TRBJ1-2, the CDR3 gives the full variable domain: NAGVMQNPRHLVRRRGQEARLRCSPMKGHSHVYWYRQLPEEGLKFMVYLQKENIIDESGMPKERFSAEFPKEGPSILRIQQVVRGDSAAYFCASSPSLDRGSYGYTFGSGTRLTVV.

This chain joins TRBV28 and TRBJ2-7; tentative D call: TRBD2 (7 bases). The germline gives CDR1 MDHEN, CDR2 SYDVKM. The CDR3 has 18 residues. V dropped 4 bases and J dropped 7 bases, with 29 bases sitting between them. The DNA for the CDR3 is TGTGCCAGCAGTTCCGCCGGCGGGGGCGGGAGCGCGAAGGGGGAGCAGTACTTC. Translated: CASSSAGGGGSAKGEQYF.

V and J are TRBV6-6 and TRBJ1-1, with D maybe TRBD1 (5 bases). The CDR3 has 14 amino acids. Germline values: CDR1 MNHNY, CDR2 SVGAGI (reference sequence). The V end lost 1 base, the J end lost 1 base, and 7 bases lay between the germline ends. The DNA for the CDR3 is TGTGCCAGCAGTTACTTGGGGGGGAACACTGAAGCTTTCTTT. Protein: CASSYLGGNTEAFF.

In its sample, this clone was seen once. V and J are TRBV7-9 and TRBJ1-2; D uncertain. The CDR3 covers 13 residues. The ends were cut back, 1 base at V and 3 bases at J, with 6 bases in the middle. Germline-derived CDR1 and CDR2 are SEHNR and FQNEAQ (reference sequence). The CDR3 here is CASSLGTDYGYTF. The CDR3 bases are TGTGCCAGCAGCTTAGGTACGGACTATGGCTACACCTTC.

Written as DNA, the CDR3 is TGTGCCAGCAGCTTAGGGGGGGGTCCCGTCCCCCACGAGCAGTACTTC. Its protein is CASSLGGGPVPHEQYF. The rearrangement uses TRBV7-2 and TRBJ2-7, with TRBD2 matching 7 bases. The CDR3 has 16 amino acids. Germline CDR1 is SGHTA and CDR2 is FQGNSA. V lost 1 base to trimming and J lost 5 bases; unmatched junction nucleotides: 11. The full variable domain, with the rest looked up from reference TRBV7-2 and TRBJ2-7, is GAGVSQSPSNKVTEKGKDVELRCDPISGHTALYWYRQSLGQGLEFLIYFQGNSAPDKSGLPSDRFSAERTGGSVSTLTIQRTQQEDSAVYLCASSLGGGPVPHEQYFGPGTRLTVT.

The CDR3 region is CASSPGASSSFEQFF. The CDR3 bases are TGTGCCAGCTCACCGGGGGCCTCCTCGAGTTTTGAGCAGTTCTTC. The chain recombines TRBV18 with TRBJ2-1, with D possibly matching TRBD1 (6 bases). The germline V gene has CDR1 KGHSH and CDR2 LQKENI. This CDR3 spans 15 amino acids. Trimming shortened V by 3 bases and J by 9 bases, and 18 bases separated the two germline ends.

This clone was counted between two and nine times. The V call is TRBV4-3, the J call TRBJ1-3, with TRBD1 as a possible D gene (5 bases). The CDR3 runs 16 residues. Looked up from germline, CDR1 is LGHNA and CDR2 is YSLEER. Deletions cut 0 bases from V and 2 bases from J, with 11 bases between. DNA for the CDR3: TGCGCCAGCAGCCAAGATACCCCCAGGGCTGGAAACACCATATATTTT. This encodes CASSQDTPRAGNTIYF.

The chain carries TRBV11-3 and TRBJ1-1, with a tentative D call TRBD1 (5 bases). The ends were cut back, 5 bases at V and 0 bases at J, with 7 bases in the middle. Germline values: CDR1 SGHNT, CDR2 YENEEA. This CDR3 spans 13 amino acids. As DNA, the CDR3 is TGTGCCAGCAGCGGACATATGAACACTGAAGCTTTCTTT. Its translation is CASSGHMNTEAFF.

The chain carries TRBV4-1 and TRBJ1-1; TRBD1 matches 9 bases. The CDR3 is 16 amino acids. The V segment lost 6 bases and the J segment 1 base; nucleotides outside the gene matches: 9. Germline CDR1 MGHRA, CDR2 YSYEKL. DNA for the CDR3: TGCGCCAGCAGTCGCTTCCAGACAGGGGGGAACACTGAAGCTTTCTTT. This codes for CASSRFQTGGNTEAFF.

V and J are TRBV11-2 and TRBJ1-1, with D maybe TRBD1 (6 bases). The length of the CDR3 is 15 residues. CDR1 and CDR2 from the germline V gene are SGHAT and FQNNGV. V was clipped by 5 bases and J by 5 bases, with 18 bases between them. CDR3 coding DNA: TGTGCCAGCAGCCGGATCGGGGGGGCGGTTACTGAAGCTTTCTTT. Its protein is CASSRIGGAVTEAFF.

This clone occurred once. DNA of the CDR3: TGTGCCAGCAGTTTATCCGGGACAGCAGAAAAACTGTTTTTT. Its translation: CASSLSGTAEKLFF. The chain recombines TRBV28 with TRBJ1-4; 7 bases agree with TRBD1. The CDR3 contains 14 residues. Germline-derived CDR1 and CDR2 are MDHEN and SYDVKM. After removal of 1 base from V and 8 bases from J, the junction contained 4 bases not matched to a gene.

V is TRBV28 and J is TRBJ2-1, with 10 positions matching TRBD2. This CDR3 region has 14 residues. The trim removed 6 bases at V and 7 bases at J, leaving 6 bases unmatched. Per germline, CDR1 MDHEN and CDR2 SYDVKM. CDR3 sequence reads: CASRSGRERNEQFF. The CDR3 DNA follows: TGTGCCAGCAGAAGCGGGAGGGAAAGAAATGAGCAGTTCTTC.

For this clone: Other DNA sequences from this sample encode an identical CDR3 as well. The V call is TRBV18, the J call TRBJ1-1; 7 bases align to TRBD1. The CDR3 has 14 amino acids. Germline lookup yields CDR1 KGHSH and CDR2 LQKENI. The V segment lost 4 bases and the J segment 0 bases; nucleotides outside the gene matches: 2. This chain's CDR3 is CASSLGQMNTEAFF. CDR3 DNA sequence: TGTGCCAGCTCACTGGGACAGATGAACACTGAAGCTTTCTTT.

DNA of the CDR3: TGTGCCATCAGTGAATCTAGCGGGGGTCCCAAAAACATTCAGTACTTC. Encoded protein: CAISESSGGPKNIQYF. This chain uses TRBV10-3 with TRBJ2-4, with 10 bases aligning to TRBD2. The CDR3 spans 16 residues. Germline-derived CDR1 and CDR2 are ENHRY and SYGVKD. With V trimmed by 3 bases and J by 2 bases, 4 bases remained unmatched.

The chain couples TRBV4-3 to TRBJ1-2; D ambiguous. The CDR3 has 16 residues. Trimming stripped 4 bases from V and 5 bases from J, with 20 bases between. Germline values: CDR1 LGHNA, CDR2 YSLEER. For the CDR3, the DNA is TGCGCCAGCAGCCCAAAACAGATACGTACTGATTATGGCTACACCTTC. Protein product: CASSPKQIRTDYGYTF.

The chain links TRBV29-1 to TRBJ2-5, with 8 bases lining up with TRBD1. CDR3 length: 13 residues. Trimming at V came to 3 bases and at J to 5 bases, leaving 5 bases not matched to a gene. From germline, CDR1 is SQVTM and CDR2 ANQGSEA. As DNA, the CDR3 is TGCAGCGTTGAGAGGGACAGGAGGGAGACCCAGTACTTC. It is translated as CSVERDRRETQYF.

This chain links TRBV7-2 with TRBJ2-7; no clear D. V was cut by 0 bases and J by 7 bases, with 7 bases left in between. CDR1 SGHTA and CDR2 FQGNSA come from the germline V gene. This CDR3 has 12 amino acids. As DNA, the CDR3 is TGTGCCAGCAGCTTAGCGTACGGGGAGCAGTACTTC. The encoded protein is CASSLAYGEQYF.

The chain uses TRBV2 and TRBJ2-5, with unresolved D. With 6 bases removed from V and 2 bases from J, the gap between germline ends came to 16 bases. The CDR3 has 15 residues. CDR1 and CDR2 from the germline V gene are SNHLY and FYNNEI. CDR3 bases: TGTGCCAGCAGGGAGCAGACTCTAACTCAAGAGACCCAGTACTTC. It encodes CASREQTLTQETQYF.

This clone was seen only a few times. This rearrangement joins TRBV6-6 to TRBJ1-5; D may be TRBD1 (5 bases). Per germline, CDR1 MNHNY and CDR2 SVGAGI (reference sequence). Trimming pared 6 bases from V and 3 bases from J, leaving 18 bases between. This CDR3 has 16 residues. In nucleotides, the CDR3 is TGTGCCAGCAGCCTCCAGGGAAAGGTTGCCAATCAGCCCCAGCATTTT. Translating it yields CASSLQGKVANQPQHF.

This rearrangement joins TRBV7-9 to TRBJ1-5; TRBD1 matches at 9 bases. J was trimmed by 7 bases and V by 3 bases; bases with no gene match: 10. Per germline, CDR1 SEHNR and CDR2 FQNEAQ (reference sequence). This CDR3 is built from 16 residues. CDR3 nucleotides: TGTGCCAGCAGCTTTTCCGGGACAGGGAACGGGCAGCCCCAGCATTTT. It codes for CASSFSGTGNGQPQHF.

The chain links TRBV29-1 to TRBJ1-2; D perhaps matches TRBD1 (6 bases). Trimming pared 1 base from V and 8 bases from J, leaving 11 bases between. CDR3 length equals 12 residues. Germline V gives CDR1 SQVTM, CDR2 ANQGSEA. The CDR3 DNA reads TGCAGCGTTGAAGGCCAGGGGCAGGGCTACACCTTC. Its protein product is CSVEGQGQGYTF.